This T cell receptor (beta chain) came from a study of T cells in Graves' hyperthyroidism and ophthalmopathy. This clonotype appeared many times. Using RNA transcripts as the source, TCR beta CDR3 regions were amplified. The primer set for the first-round RT-PCR of the TCR CDR3 was HTBI. TCRdb itself ran the multiplex PCR reads through MiXCR, one entry per CDR3 protein. The table shows roughly 380,000 distinct CDR3 sequences, with under 20% occurring only once. V gave up 4 bases and J gave up 3 bases; unmatched junction bases: 9. Germline values: CDR1 MNHEY, CDR2 SVGEGT. The CDR3 covers 18 residues. This clonotype originated in a woman aged 18-35 years with Graves' hyperthyroidism. This chain joins TRBV6-2 or TRBV6-3 and TRBJ2-7, with 16 bases fitting TRBD2. The sequencing input was blood. The CDR3 is CASSSGLAGGFAGYEQYF. The CDR3 DNA follows: TGTGCCAGCAGTTCGGGACTAGCGGGGGGGTTCGCCGGCTACGAGCAGTACTTC.